A selection of T cell receptor beta chains follows, all from one sample in a study of blood T cell repertoires in COVID-19. TCRdb keeps only in-frame clones here, not all; method: immunoSEQ multiplex PCR. The sample comprises tens of thousands of clones, roughly 91% of which are singletons, and 8.5% to 10% rests with the top ten. Sample: peripheral blood. These receptors all come from a human donor in a cohort sampled during active COVID-19. The CDR3 runs from the conserved cysteine through the conserved F or W. Fields, in order: CDR3 length, V gene, J gene, CDR3 protein.

length: 15; V: TRBV3-1/TRBV3-2; J: TRBJ2-7; CDR3: CASSQDVASGYEQYF
length: 10; V: TRBV30; J: TRBJ2-7; CDR3: CAWSDREQYF
length: 14; V: TRBV10-3; J: TRBJ1-1; CDR3: CVIREREANTEAFF
length: 14; V: TRBV6-5; J: TRBJ1-3; CDR3: CASSSPLSGNTIYF
length: 12; V: TRBV5-5; J: TRBJ1-1; CDR3: CASSFSTTEAFF
length: 15; V: TRBV24-1; J: TRBJ2-1; CDR3: CATSGASGVYNEQFF
length: 17; V: TRBV7-9; J: TRBJ2-1; CDR3: CASSLTLCGRAYNEQFF
length: 16; V: TRBV3-1/TRBV3-2; J: TRBJ2-7; CDR3: CASSQGTAGDGYEQYF
length: 15; V: TRBV12-5; J: TRBJ2-7; CDR3: CASGPPGQPPGEQYF
length: 13; V: TRBV19; J: TRBJ1-1; CDR3: CASSHQLNTEAFF
length: 14; V: TRBV5-1; J: TRBJ2-1; CDR3: CASSLAASGGAQFF
length: 15; V: TRBV5-4; J: TRBJ2-2; CDR3: CASRPRDIGTGELFF
length: 15; V: TRBV27; J: TRBJ2-7; CDR3: CASSLSASGNYEQYF
length: 13; V: TRBV6-6; J: TRBJ1-2; CDR3: CAISLTGNYGYTF
length: 14; V: TRBV7-9; J: TRBJ2-7; CDR3: CASSARDRSYEQYF
length: 13; V: TRBV27; J: TRBJ2-5; CDR3: CASSWTGGETQYF
length: 12; V: TRBV18; J: TRBJ1-1; CDR3: CASSPQNTEAFF
length: 12; V: TRBV7-8; J: TRBJ2-7; CDR3: CASSLSDRDQYF
length: 15; V: TRBV30; J: TRBJ2-1; CDR3: CAWKVGTRAYNEQFF
length: 15; V: TRBV6-5; J: TRBJ1-3; CDR3: CASSLAQASGNTIYF
length: 15; V: TRBV5-1; J: TRBJ1-6; CDR3: CASSLVTGEYSPLHF
length: 15; V: TRBV29-1; J: TRBJ1-5; CDR3: CSVAPGTASNQPQHF
length: 18; V: TRBV10-3; J: TRBJ2-2; CDR3: CAISESKAGQGNTGELFF
length: 17; V: TRBV4-3; J: TRBJ2-2; CDR3: CASSQVSGVARTGELFF
length: 17; V: TRBV7-7; J: TRBJ2-1; CDR3: CASSFRRDLSSYNEQFF
length: 17; V: TRBV7-2; J: TRBJ2-5; CDR3: CASSLGTWLAAQETQYF
length: 18; V: TRBV4-3; J: TRBJ2-2; CDR3: CASSQEGLAALNTGELFF
length: 14; V: TRBV4-1; J: TRBJ2-7; CDR3: CASSRGQGYSEQYF